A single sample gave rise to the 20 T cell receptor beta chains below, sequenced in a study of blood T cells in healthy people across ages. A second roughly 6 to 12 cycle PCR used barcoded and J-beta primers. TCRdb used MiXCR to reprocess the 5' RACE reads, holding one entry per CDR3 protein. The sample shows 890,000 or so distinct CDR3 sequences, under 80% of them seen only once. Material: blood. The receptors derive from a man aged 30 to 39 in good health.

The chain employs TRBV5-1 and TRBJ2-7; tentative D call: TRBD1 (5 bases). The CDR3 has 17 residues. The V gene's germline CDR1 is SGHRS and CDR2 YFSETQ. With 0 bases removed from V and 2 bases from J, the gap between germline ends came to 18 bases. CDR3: CASSLAPTGLLTYEQYF. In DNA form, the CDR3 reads TGCGCCAGCAGCTTGGCACCAACAGGCCTACTAACCTACGAGCAGTACTTC.

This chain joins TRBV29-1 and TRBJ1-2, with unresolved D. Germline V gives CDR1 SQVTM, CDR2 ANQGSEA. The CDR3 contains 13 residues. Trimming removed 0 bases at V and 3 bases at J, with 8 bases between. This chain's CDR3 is CSVEEGSDYGYTF. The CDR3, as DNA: TGCAGCGTTGAAGAAGGATCTGACTATGGCTACACCTTC.

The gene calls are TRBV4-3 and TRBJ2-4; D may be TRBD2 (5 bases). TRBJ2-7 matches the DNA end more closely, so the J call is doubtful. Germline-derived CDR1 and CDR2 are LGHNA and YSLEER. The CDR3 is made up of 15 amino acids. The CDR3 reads CASSQSRLTAYEQYF. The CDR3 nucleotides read TGCGCCAGCAGCCAATCTAGACTAACCGCCTACGAGCAGTACTTC.

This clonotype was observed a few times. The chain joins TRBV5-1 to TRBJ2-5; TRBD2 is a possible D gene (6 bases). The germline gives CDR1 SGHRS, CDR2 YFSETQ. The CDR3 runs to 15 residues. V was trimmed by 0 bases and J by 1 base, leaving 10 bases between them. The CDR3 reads CASSLAGVTQETQYF. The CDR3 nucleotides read TGCGCCAGCAGCTTGGCGGGGGTTACCCAAGAGACCCAGTACTTC. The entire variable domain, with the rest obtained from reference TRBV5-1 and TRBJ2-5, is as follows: KAGVTQTPRYLIKTRGQQVTLSCSPISGHRSVSWYQQTPGQGLQFLFEYFSETQRNKGNFPGRFSGRQFSNSRSEMNVSTLELGDSALYLCASSLAGVTQETQYFGPGTRLLVL.

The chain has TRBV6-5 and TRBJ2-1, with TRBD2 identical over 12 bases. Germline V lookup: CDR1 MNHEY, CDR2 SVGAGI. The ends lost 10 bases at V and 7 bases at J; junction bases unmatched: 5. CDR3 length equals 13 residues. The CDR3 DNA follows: TGTGCCACCAGACTAGCGGGGGTTAATGAGCAGTTCTTC. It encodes CATRLAGVNEQFF.

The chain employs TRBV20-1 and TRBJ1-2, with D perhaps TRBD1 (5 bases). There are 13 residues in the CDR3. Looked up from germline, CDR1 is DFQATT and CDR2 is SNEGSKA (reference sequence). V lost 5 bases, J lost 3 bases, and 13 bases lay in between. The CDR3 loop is CSAQGRVDYGYTF. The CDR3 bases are TGCAGTGCTCAGGGCAGGGTGGACTATGGCTACACCTTC.

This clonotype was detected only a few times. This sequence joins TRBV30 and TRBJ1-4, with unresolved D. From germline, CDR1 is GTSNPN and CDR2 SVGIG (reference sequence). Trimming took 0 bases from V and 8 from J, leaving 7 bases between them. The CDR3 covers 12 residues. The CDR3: CAWSVDGEKLFF. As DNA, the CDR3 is TGTGCCTGGAGTGTAGATGGAGAAAAACTGTTTTTT.

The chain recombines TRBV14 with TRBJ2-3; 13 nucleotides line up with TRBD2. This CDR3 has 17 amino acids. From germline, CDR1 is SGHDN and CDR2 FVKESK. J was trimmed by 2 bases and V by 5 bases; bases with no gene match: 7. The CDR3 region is CASSKGTSGKFTDTQYF. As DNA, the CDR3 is TGTGCCAGCAGCAAGGGGACTAGCGGGAAATTCACAGATACGCAGTATTTT.

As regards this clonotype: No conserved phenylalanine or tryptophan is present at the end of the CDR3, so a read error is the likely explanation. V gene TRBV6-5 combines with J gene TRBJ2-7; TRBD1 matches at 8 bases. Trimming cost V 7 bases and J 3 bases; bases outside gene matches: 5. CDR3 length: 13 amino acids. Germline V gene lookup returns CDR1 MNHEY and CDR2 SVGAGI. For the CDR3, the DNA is TGTGCCAGCACCCAGACAGGGGACTACGAGCAGTACTCC. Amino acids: CASTQTGDYEQYS.

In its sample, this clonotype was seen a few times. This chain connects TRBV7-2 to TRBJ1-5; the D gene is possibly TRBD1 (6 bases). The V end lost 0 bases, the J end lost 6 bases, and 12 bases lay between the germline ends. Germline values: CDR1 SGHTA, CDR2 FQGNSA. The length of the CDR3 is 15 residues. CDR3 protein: CASSLATGWGQPQHF. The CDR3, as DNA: TGTGCCAGCAGCTTAGCGACAGGATGGGGTCAGCCCCAGCATTTT. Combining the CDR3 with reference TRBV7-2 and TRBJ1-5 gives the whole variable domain GAGVSQSPSNKVTEKGKDVELRCDPISGHTALYWYRQSLGQGLEFLIYFQGNSAPDKSGLPSDRFSAERTGGSVSTLTIQRTQQEDSAVYLCASSLATGWGQPQHFGDGTRLSIL.

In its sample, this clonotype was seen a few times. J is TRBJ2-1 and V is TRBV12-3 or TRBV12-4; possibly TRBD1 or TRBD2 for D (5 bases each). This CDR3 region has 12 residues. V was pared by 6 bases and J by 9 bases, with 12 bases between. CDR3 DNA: TGTGCCAGCAGCTCCGAGAGGGGTGAGCAGTTCTTC. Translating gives CASSSERGEQFF.

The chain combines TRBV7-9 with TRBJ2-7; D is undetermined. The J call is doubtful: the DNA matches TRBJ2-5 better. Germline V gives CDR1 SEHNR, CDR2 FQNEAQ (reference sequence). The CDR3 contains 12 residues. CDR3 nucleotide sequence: TGTGCCAGCAGCTTCGTCGCGCAGACCCAGTACTTC. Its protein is CASSFVAQTQYF.

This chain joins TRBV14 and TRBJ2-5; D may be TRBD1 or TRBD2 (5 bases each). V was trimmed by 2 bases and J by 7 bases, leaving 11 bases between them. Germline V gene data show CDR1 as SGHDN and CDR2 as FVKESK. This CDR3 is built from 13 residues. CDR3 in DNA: TGTGCCAGCAGCCAAACTTCGGGGACGACCCAGTACTTC. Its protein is CASSQTSGTTQYF.

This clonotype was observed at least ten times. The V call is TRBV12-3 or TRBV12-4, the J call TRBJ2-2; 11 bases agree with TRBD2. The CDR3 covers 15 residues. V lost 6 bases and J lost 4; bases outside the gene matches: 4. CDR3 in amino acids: CASRFSGGGTGELFF. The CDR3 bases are TGTGCCAGCAGGTTTAGCGGGGGGGGCACCGGGGAGCTGTTTTTT.

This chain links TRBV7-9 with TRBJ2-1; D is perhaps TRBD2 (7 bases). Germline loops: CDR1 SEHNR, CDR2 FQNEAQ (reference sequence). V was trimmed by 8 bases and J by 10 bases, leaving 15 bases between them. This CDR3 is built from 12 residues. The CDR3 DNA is TGTGCCAGCCACACGGGGGGCCGCGAGCAGTTCTTC. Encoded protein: CASHTGGREQFF.

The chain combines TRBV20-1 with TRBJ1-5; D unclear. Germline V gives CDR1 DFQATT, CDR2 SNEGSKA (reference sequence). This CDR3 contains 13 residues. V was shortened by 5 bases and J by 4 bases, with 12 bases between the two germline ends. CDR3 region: CSAGDVNNQPQHF. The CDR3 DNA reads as TGCAGTGCTGGTGACGTTAATAATCAGCCCCAGCATTTT.

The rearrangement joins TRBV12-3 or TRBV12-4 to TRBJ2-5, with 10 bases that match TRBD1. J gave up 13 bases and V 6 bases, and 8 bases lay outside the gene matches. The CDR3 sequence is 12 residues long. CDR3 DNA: TGTGCCAGCAGGAGGGACAGGGGCATCGGGTACTTC. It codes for CASRRDRGIGYF.

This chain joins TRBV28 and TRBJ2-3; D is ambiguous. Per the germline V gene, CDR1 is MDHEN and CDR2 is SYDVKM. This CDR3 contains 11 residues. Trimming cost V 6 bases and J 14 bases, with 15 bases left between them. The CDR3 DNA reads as TGTGCCAGCAGCCCAAACTTCGACCCGTATTTT. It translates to CASSPNFDPYF.

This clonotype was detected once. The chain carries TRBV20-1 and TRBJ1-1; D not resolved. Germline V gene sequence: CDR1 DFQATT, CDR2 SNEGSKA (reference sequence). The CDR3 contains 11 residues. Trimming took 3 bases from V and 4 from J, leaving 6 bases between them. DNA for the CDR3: TGCAGTGCTAGGTTTAGCACTGAAGCTTTCTTT. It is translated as CSARFSTEAFF.

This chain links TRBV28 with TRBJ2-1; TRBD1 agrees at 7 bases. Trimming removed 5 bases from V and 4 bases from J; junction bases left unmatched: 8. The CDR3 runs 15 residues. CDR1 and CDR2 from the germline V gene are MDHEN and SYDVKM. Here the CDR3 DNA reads TGTGCCAGCAGTGATGAATGGGACAGTTACAATGAGCAGTTCTTC. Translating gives CASSDEWDSYNEQFF. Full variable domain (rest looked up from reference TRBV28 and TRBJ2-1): DVKVTQSSRYLVKRTGEKVFLECVQDMDHENMFWYRQDPGLGLRLIYFSYDVKMKEKGDIPEGYSVSREKKERFSLILESASTNQTSMYLCASSDEWDSYNEQFFGPGTRLTVL.